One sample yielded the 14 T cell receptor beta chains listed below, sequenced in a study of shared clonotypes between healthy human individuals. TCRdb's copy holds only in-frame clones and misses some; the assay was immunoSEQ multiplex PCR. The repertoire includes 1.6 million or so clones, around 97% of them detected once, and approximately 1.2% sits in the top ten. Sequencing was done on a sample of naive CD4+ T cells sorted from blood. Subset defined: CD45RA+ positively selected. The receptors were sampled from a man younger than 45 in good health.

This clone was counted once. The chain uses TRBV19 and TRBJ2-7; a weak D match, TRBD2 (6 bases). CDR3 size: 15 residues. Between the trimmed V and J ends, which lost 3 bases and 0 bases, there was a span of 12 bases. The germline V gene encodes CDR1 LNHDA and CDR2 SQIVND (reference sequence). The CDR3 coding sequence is TGTGCCAGTAGTATCGGTTTAGCGGTCTCCTACGAGCAGTACTTC. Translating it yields CASSIGLAVSYEQYF.

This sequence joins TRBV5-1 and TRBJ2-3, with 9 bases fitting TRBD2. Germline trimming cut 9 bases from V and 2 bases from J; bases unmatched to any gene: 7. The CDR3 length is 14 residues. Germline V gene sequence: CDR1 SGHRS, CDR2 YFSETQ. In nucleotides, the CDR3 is TGCGCCACCCGCCTAGCGGGAACCACAGATACGCAGTATTTT. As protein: CATRLAGTTDTQYF.

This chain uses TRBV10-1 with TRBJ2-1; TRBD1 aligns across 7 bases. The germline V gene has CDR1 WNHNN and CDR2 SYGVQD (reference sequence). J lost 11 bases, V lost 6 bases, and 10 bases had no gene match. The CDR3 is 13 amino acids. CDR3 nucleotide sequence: TGCGCCAGCAGCGAGGGGGCTCGTCCAAAGCAGTTCTTC. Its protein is CASSEGARPKQFF.

The CDR3: CASSTGSIYGYTF. In nucleotides, the CDR3 is TGTGCCAGCAGTACAGGGAGTATCTATGGCTACACCTTC. V is TRBV6-5 and J is TRBJ1-2, with D perhaps matching TRBD1 (6 bases). The CDR3 length is 13 residues. V shed 5 bases and J shed 4 bases, with 11 bases lying between them. The germline gives CDR1 MNHEY, CDR2 SVGAGI.

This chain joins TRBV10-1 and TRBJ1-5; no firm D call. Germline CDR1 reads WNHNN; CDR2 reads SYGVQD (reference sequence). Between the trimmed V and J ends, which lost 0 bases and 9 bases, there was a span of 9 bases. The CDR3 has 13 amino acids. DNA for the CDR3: TGCGCCAGCAGTGAGTCGGGCGTAGGGCCCCAGCATTTT. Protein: CASSESGVGPQHF.

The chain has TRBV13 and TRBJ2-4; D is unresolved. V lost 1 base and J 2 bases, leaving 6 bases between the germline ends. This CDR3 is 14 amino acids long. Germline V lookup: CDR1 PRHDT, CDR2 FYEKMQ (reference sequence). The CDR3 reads CASSLAWSKNIQYF. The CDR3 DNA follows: TGTGCCAGCAGCTTAGCGTGGTCCAAAAACATTCAGTACTTC.

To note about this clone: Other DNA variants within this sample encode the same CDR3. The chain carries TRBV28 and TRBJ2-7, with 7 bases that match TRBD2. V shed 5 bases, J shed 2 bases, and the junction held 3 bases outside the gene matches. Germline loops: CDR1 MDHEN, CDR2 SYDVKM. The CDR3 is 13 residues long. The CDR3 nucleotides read TGTGCCAGCAGTGGGGGGGGACCCTACGAGCAGTACTTC. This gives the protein CASSGGGPYEQYF. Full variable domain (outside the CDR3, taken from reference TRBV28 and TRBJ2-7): DVKVTQSSRYLVKRTGEKVFLECVQDMDHENMFWYRQDPGLGLRLIYFSYDVKMKEKGDIPEGYSVSREKKERFSLILESASTNQTSMYLCASSGGGPYEQYFGPGTRLTVT.

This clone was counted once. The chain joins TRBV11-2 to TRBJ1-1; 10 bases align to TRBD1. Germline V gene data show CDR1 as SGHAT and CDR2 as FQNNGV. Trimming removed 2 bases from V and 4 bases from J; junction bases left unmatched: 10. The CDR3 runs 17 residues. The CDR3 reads CASSLSHDRGRFTEAFF. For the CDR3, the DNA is TGTGCCAGCAGCTTATCCCATGACAGGGGGCGATTCACTGAAGCTTTCTTT.

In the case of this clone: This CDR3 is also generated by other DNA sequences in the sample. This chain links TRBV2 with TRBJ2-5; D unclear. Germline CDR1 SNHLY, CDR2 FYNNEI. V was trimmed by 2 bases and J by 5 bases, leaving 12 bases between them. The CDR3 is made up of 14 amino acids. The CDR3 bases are TGTGCCAGCAGTGAAACTGGGGTAGGGGAGACCCAGTACTTC. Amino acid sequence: CASSETGVGETQYF.

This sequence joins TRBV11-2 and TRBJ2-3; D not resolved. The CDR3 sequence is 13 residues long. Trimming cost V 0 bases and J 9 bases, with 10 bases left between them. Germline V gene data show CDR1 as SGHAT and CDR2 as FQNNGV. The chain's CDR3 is CASSLDRQSTQYF. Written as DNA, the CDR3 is TGTGCCAGCAGCTTAGATCGGCAAAGCACGCAGTATTTT.

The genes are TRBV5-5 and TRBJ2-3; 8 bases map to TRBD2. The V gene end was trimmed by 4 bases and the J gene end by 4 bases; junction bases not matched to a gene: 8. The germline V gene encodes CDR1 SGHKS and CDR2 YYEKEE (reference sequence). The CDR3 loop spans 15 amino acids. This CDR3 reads CASSLPGLAADTQYF. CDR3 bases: TGTGCCAGCAGCCTACCTGGACTAGCAGCAGATACGCAGTATTTT. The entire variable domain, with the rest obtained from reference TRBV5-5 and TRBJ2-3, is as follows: DAGVTQSPTHLIKTRGQQVTLRCSPISGHKSVSWYQQVLGQGPQFIFQYYEKEERGRGNFPDRFSARQFPNYSSELNVNALLLGDSALYLCASSLPGLAADTQYFGPGTRLTVL.

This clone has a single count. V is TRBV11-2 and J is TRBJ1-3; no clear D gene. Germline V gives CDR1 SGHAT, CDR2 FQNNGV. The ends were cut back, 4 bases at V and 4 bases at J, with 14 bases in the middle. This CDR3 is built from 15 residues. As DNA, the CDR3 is TGTGCCAGCAGCTCCCCGCGCGGGTCCGGAAACACCATATATTTT. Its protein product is CASSSPRGSGNTIYF.

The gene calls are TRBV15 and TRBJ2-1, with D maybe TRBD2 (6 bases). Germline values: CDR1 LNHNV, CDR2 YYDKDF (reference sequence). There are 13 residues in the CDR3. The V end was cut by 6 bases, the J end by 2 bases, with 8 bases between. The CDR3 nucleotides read TGTGCCACCAGTGCGGGGACCTACAATGAGCAGTTCTTC. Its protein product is CATSAGTYNEQFF.

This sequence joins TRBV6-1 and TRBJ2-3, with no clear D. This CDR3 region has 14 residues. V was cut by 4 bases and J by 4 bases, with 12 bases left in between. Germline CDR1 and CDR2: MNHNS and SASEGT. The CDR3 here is CASSVGSRPDTQYF. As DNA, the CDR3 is TGTGCCAGCAGTGTCGGGTCTCGACCAGATACGCAGTATTTT.